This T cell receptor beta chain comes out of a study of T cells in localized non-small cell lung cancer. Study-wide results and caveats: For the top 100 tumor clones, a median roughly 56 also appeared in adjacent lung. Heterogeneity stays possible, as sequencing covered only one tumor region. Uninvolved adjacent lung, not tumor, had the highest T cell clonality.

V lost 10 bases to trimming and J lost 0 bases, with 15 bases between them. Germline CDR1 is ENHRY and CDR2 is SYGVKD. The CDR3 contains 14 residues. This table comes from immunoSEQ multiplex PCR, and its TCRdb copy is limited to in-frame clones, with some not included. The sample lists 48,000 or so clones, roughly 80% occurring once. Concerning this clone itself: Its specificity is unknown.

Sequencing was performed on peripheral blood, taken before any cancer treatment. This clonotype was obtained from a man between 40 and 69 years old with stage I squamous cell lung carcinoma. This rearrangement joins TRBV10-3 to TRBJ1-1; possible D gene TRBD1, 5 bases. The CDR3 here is CASRPGLMNTEAFF. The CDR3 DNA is TGTGCCAGCCGGCCAGGGCTCATGAACACTGAAGCTTTCTTT.